A single sample is the source of the 32 T cell receptor beta chains below, sequenced in a study of T cell responses to AZD1222 COVID-19 vaccine. Sequenced by immunoSEQ multiplex PCR; TCRdb stores in-frame clones only, minus some. The data contain around 100,000 clones, around nine tenths of them singletons. The starting material was peripheral blood, obtained on day 0 of AZD1222 vaccination. These receptors were collected from an adult in good health.

The chain joins TRBV5-1 to TRBJ2-3; possibly TRBD1 for D (5 bases). Looked up from germline, CDR1 is SGHRS and CDR2 is YFSETQ. The CDR3 totals 15 residues. The V gene lost 0 bases and the J gene lost 2 bases, with 10 bases spanning the gap. CDR3 DNA: TGCGCCAGCAGCTTGGCAGGGATGATCACAGATACGCAGTATTTT. As protein: CASSLAGMITDTQYF.

The chain recombines TRBV2 with TRBJ2-5, with D unresolved. Between the trimmed V and J ends, which lost 2 bases and 2 bases, there was a span of 9 bases. The CDR3 contains 14 residues. Germline CDR1 is SNHLY and CDR2 is FYNNEI. Here the CDR3 DNA reads TGTGCCAGCAGTGAATCAGCAGGTCAAGAGACCCAGTACTTC. Protein: CASSESAGQETQYF.

The V and J genes are TRBV18 and TRBJ1-5; D call uncertain. V gave up 6 bases and J gave up 5 bases, with 11 bases separating them. The CDR3 is 13 amino acids. In germline, CDR1 is KGHSH, CDR2 LQKENI. The CDR3 nucleotides are TGTGCCAGCTCCGAAGAGCTCGATCAGCCCCAGCATTTT. Protein: CASSEELDQPQHF.

The chain carries TRBV7-9 and TRBJ1-4; D unclear. The CDR3 length is 12 residues. The V end was cut by 3 bases, the J end by 5 bases, with 4 bases between. Germline V gene data show CDR1 as SEHNR and CDR2 as FQNEAQ (reference sequence). The CDR3 nucleotides are TGTGCCAGCAGCTTGTTCAATGAAAAACTGTTTTTT. This sequence encodes CASSLFNEKLFF.

V and J are TRBV11-2 and TRBJ2-5; 8 nucleotides agree with TRBD2. The V and J ends lost 2 bases and 2 bases, in that order; junction bases with no gene match: 7. Germline V gene lookup returns CDR1 SGHAT and CDR2 FQNNGV. The CDR3 covers 16 residues. Written as DNA, the CDR3 is TGTGCCAGCAGCTTATTAGGCGGGGGGTTTCAAGAGACCCAGTACTTC. Translation: CASSLLGGGFQETQYF.

V is TRBV7-2 and J is TRBJ1-1, with D possibly TRBD1 on 6 matching bases. V was cut by 5 bases and J by 1 base, with 11 bases left in between. This CDR3 is 14 amino acids long. In germline, CDR1 is SGHTA, CDR2 FQGNSA. This CDR3 is CASSATTGNTEAFF. DNA of the CDR3: TGTGCCAGCAGCGCTACGACAGGGAACACTGAAGCTTTCTTT.

The rearrangement uses TRBV11-2 and TRBJ1-2, with TRBD1 matching over 8 bases. Germline CDR1 reads SGHAT; CDR2 reads FQNNGV. This CDR3 has 15 residues. V lost 5 bases, J lost 3 bases, and 8 bases stayed unmatched. The CDR3, as DNA: TGTGCCAGCAGCCCCATGACAGGGGCCTACTATGGCTACACCTTC. This translates into CASSPMTGAYYGYTF.

The sample holds a few counts of this clone. CDR3 sequence: CASSFRGRGLGVNTEAFF. CDR3 coding DNA: TGTGCCAGCAGCTTCAGGGGCAGGGGTCTTGGGGTGAACACTGAAGCTTTCTTT. This sequence joins TRBV7-8 and TRBJ1-1, with a tentative D call TRBD1 (6 bases). CDR1 and CDR2 from the germline V gene are SGHVS and FQNEAQ. V shed 3 bases and J shed 0 bases, with 20 bases lying between them. The CDR3 has 18 amino acids. The full variable domain, rest sourced from reference TRBV7-8 and TRBJ1-1, is GAGVSQSPRYKVAKRGQDVALRCDPISGHVSLFWYQQALGQGPEFLTYFQNEAQLDKSGLPSDRFFAERPEGSVSTLKIQRTQQEDSAVYLCASSFRGRGLGVNTEAFFGQGTRLTVV.

The rearrangement uses TRBV28 and TRBJ2-3, with D unresolved. The germline V gene has CDR1 MDHEN and CDR2 SYDVKM. The length of the CDR3 is 13 residues. V was trimmed by 6 bases and J by 1 base, leaving 8 bases between them. The CDR3 region is CASSRIGTDTQYF. As DNA, the CDR3 is TGTGCCAGCAGCCGAATAGGCACAGATACGCAGTATTTT.

This clone was observed a handful of times. The chain joins TRBV6-5 to TRBJ1-1; no firm D call. The germline CDR1 and CDR2 sequences are MNHEY and SVGAGI. The CDR3 covers 12 residues. Trimming pared 4 bases from V and 5 bases from J, leaving 8 bases between. The CDR3 coding sequence is TGTGCCAGCAGTTTACCTAGTACTGAAGCTTTCTTT. It codes for CASSLPSTEAFF.

The rearrangement joins TRBV28 to TRBJ1-5, with D tentatively TRBD1 (5 bases). CDR1 is MDHEN and CDR2 is SYDVKM in the germline V gene. This CDR3 contains 14 residues. V shed 3 bases and J shed 6 bases, with 12 bases lying between them. Here the CDR3 reads CASSFPRGGQPQHF. CDR3 coding DNA: TGTGCCAGCAGTTTCCCCCGGGGGGGTCAGCCCCAGCATTTT.

Turning to this clone: Other DNA sequences in this specimen translate into the identical CDR3. V is TRBV5-6 and J is TRBJ2-7; 7 positions match TRBD1. CDR3 length equals 15 residues. With 2 bases clipped from V and 2 bases from J, the junction kept 7 bases outside the gene matches. Germline CDR1 is SGHDT and CDR2 is YYEEEE. CDR3 nucleotide sequence: TGTGCCAGCAGCTTAGCCGGGACAGTGACCTACGAGCAGTACTTC. This encodes CASSLAGTVTYEQYF.

The V call is TRBV24-1, the J call TRBJ2-5; tentatively, D is TRBD1 (5 bases). Germline CDR1 is KGHDR and CDR2 is SFDVKD. V lost 2 bases and J 0 bases, leaving 9 bases between the germline ends. The CDR3 runs to 15 residues. The CDR3 spells CATSDSGQNQETQYF. Written as DNA, the CDR3 is TGTGCCACCAGTGATTCAGGACAAAACCAAGAGACCCAGTACTTC.

V usage is TRBV12-3 or TRBV12-4 and J usage is TRBJ2-3; possible D gene TRBD1, 5 bases. The CDR3 consists of 11 residues. Trimming pared 3 bases from V and 14 bases from J, leaving 12 bases between. The CDR3 sequence: CASSFGAFVYF. CDR3 DNA sequence: TGTGCCAGCAGTTTTGGGGCATTCGTGTATTTT.

The V and J genes are TRBV4-3 and TRBJ1-1; no clear D. Deletions cut 3 bases from V and 6 bases from J, with 5 bases between. The CDR3 totals 11 residues. Germline V gives CDR1 LGHNA, CDR2 YSLEER. The CDR3 sequence: CASSQASEAFF. In DNA, the CDR3 is TGCGCCAGCAGCCAGGCTTCTGAAGCTTTCTTT.

V usage is TRBV7-8 and J usage is TRBJ1-3, with a tentative D call TRBD1 (6 bases). Trimming pared 0 bases from V and 4 bases from J, leaving 10 bases between. The CDR3 extends over 15 amino acids. CDR1 and CDR2 from the germline V gene are SGHVS and FQNEAQ. The CDR3 DNA is TGTGCCAGCAGCTTAGCGGGGGGGCTCGGAAACACCATATATTTT. Translating gives CASSLAGGLGNTIYF. The full variable domain, its missing parts supplied by reference TRBV7-8 and TRBJ1-3, is GAGVSQSPRYKVAKRGQDVALRCDPISGHVSLFWYQQALGQGPEFLTYFQNEAQLDKSGLPSDRFFAERPEGSVSTLKIQRTQQEDSAVYLCASSLAGGLGNTIYFGEGSWLTVV.

The chain combines TRBV10-3 with TRBJ2-1; the match to TRBD1 covers 7 bases. V was clipped by 6 bases and J by 2 bases; unmatched bases: 7. CDR1 is ENHRY, CDR2 SYGVKD, per germline. The CDR3 has 15 amino acids. CDR3 residues: CAIRTLGTAYNEQFF. CDR3 sequence (DNA): TGTGCCATCAGGACTCTGGGGACAGCCTACAATGAGCAGTTCTTC.

J is TRBJ1-6 and V is TRBV9; TRBD1 is a possible D gene (6 bases). The CDR3 contains 17 residues. Looked up from germline, CDR1 is SGDLS and CDR2 is YYNGEE. Deletions cut 3 bases from V and 5 bases from J, with 18 bases between. The CDR3, as DNA: TGTGCCAGCAGCGCGATACCGACAGGCGCCCATAATTCACCCCTCCACTTT. This gives the protein CASSAIPTGAHNSPLHF. The variable domain in full, with the rest retrieved from reference TRBV9 and TRBJ1-6, is DSGVTQTPKHLITATGQRVTLRCSPRSGDLSVYWYQQSLDQGLQFLIQYYNGEERAKGNILERFSAQQFPDLHSELNLSSLELGDSALYFCASSAIPTGAHNSPLHFGNGTRLTVT.

The rearrangement joins TRBV30 to TRBJ1-2; tentative D call: TRBD1 (5 bases). The CDR3 has 15 amino acids. V gave up 4 bases and J gave up 7 bases, with 22 bases separating them. Germline V CDR1 and CDR2: GTSNPN, SVGIG (reference sequence). This chain's CDR3 is CAWKGTEPRGGGYTF. The DNA of the CDR3 is TGTGCCTGGAAGGGGACTGAACCCCGGGGGGGTGGCTACACCTTC.

The V call is TRBV9, the J call TRBJ1-1, with a possible D match to TRBD1 (5 bases). The germline V gene encodes CDR1 SGDLS and CDR2 YYNGEE. The CDR3 is made up of 14 amino acids. V was shortened by 4 bases and J by 4 bases, with 14 bases between the two germline ends. The CDR3 spells CASSSSERGTEAFF. The CDR3 DNA follows: TGTGCCAGCAGCTCATCCGAGAGGGGCACTGAAGCTTTCTTT.

This rearrangement joins TRBV2 to TRBJ1-5; D gene unclear. CDR3 length: 12 amino acids. Trimming took off 2 bases at V and 7 bases at J, with 6 bases between the two ends. Germline CDR1 is SNHLY and CDR2 is FYNNEI. The CDR3 region is CASSEQPQPQHF. CDR3 DNA sequence: TGTGCCAGCAGTGAACAGCCCCAGCCCCAGCATTTT.

This clone was counted a few times. The genes are TRBV7-2 and TRBJ1-5; 9 bases fit TRBD1. The CDR3 loop spans 18 amino acids. With V trimmed by 4 bases and J by 6 bases, 16 bases remained unmatched. In germline, CDR1 is SGHTA, CDR2 FQGNSA. CDR3 in amino acids: CASSSPPYRGRGVQPQHF. The CDR3 bases are TGTGCCAGCAGCTCGCCACCTTACAGGGGGCGCGGGGTTCAGCCCCAGCATTTT.

The chain carries TRBV6-5 and TRBJ1-2; tentatively, D is TRBD1 (5 bases). The V gene lost 2 bases and the J gene lost 8 bases, with 15 bases spanning the gap. CDR3 size: 14 residues. The germline CDR1 and CDR2 sequences are MNHEY and SVGAGI. This CDR3 reads CASSYSLGQIGYTF. The CDR3 bases are TGTGCCAGCAGTTACAGTCTTGGACAAATAGGCTACACCTTC.

Here the CDR3 reads CASSFRDTEAFF. The CDR3 DNA sequence: TGTGCCAGCAGCTTCAGGGACACTGAAGCTTTCTTT. This rearrangement joins TRBV11-2 to TRBJ1-1; TRBD1 is a possible D gene (5 bases). V was pared by 3 bases and J by 3 bases, with 5 bases between. The germline V gene has CDR1 SGHAT and CDR2 FQNNGV. The CDR3 loop spans 12 amino acids.

The chain has TRBV6-2 or TRBV6-3 and TRBJ2-4, with no clear D. Germline CDR1 and CDR2: MNHEY and SVGEGT. V gave up 4 bases and J gave up 1 base, with 14 bases separating them. This CDR3 spans 16 amino acids. The CDR3 bases are TGTGCCAGCAGTTCCCTCCGGAATACGGCCAAAAACATTCAGTACTTC. Its translation: CASSSLRNTAKNIQYF.

The chain recombines TRBV6-5 with TRBJ2-7, with 7 positions matching TRBD1. The CDR3 contains 15 residues. V gave up 4 bases and J gave up 1 base; unmatched junction bases: 7. CDR1 is MNHEY and CDR2 is SVGAGI in the germline V gene. The CDR3 loop reads CASSSRNRGSYEQYF. The DNA of the CDR3 is TGTGCCAGCAGTTCCCGTAACAGGGGTTCCTACGAGCAGTACTTC.

The gene calls are TRBV28 and TRBJ2-7, with D possibly TRBD2 on 5 matching bases. There are 16 residues in the CDR3. Trimming took off 3 bases at V and 1 base at J, with 16 bases between the two ends. Germline lookup yields CDR1 MDHEN and CDR2 SYDVKM. The CDR3 DNA is TGTGCCAGCAGTTTTTTGGGTCGGGAACCGTCCTACGAGCAGTACTTC. Its translation is CASSFLGREPSYEQYF.

The rearrangement uses TRBV3-1 (or the pseudogene TRBV3-2) and TRBJ1-1; D may be TRBD1 (5 bases). Per germline, CDR1 LGHDT and CDR2 YNNKEL (reference sequence). This CDR3 spans 14 amino acids. V shed 2 bases and J shed 4 bases, with 11 bases lying between them. The CDR3 sequence is CASSQRVGGTEAFF. The CDR3, as DNA: TGTGCCAGCAGCCAACGAGTTGGGGGCACTGAAGCTTTCTTT.

The CDR3 coding sequence is TGCGCCAGCAGCCGGACAGGGAGGGGAGAGACCCAGTACTTC. This sequence encodes CASSRTGRGETQYF. This chain connects TRBV4-3 to TRBJ2-5; possibly TRBD1 for D (8 bases). Germline V gives CDR1 LGHNA, CDR2 YSLEER. V was shortened by 4 bases and J by 4 bases, with 13 bases between the two germline ends. The CDR3 length is 14 residues.

The chain combines TRBV5-1 with TRBJ2-2; tentatively, D is TRBD1 or TRBD2 (5 bases each). CDR3 length: 15 amino acids. Trimming removed 2 bases from V and 5 bases from J, with 13 bases in between. CDR1 is SGHRS, CDR2 YFSETQ, per germline. This CDR3 reads CASSLRGEGTGELFF. In nucleotides, the CDR3 is TGCGCCAGCAGCTTACGAGGGGAAGGGACCGGGGAGCTGTTTTTT.

The chain combines TRBV6-5 with TRBJ2-5, with 8 bases identical to TRBD2. Germline assignment: CDR1 MNHEY and CDR2 SVGAGI. This CDR3 has 14 amino acids. After removal of 6 bases from V and 5 bases from J, the junction contained 8 bases not matched to a gene. The CDR3 region is CASRRGLAGETQYF. As DNA, the CDR3 is TGTGCCAGCAGACGTGGACTAGCAGGGGAGACCCAGTACTTC.

The chain uses TRBV7-2 and TRBJ2-1, with TRBD1 matching over 10 bases. With V trimmed by 5 bases and J by 0 bases, 4 bases remained unmatched. Germline assignment: CDR1 SGHTA and CDR2 FQGNSA. The CDR3 is 16 residues long. Here the CDR3 reads CASSPRTGGSYNEQFF. The CDR3 DNA follows: TGTGCCAGCAGCCCCAGGACAGGGGGCTCCTACAATGAGCAGTTCTTC.